One and the same sample provided the 4 T cell receptor beta chains below, sequenced in a study of radiotherapy plus CTLA-4 blockade in lung cancer. Measured with immunoSEQ multiplex PCR; TCRdb has only the in-frame clones, and not every one. The table lists 48,000 or so clones, 84% of them singletons, with around 4.4% in the top ten. The sequenced sample was peripheral blood, obtained from a patient treated with radiotherapy plus ipilimumab. The receptors here all came from a human donor with non-small cell lung cancer whose response to radiotherapy plus ipilimumab could not be evaluated.

This clone was seen only a few times. The J gene is TRBJ2-3, the V gene TRBV5-6; 9 bases fit TRBD1. After removal of 2 bases from V and 1 base from J, the junction contained 2 bases not matched to a gene. The CDR3 is 15 residues long. The germline CDR1 and CDR2 sequences are SGHDT and YYEEEE. This CDR3 is CASSFYRGRTDTQYF. As DNA, the CDR3 is TGTGCCAGCAGCTTCTACAGGGGGCGCACAGATACGCAGTATTTT.

This clone has just one count. J is TRBJ2-5 and V is TRBV30, with a possible D match to TRBD2 (5 bases). Germline lookup yields CDR1 GTSNPN and CDR2 SVGIG (reference sequence). The CDR3 sequence is 15 residues long. Between the trimmed V and J ends, which lost 1 base and 5 bases, there was a span of 17 bases. The CDR3 loop reads CAWSGIGGSGETQYF. The DNA for the CDR3 is TGTGCCTGGAGTGGGATAGGCGGGTCCGGGGAGACCCAGTACTTC.

The chain is built from TRBV19 and TRBJ2-3, with D possibly matching TRBD1 (6 bases). The CDR3 extends over 12 amino acids. Deletions cut 8 bases from V and 1 base from J, with 7 bases between. CDR1 is LNHDA, CDR2 SQIVND, per germline (reference sequence). This chain's CDR3 is CASEGGTDTQYF. As DNA, the CDR3 is TGTGCCAGTGAGGGGGGCACAGATACGCAGTATTTT.

V is TRBV4-1 and J is TRBJ1-1; D gene unclear. The CDR3 contains 11 residues. CDR1 is MGHRA and CDR2 is YSYEKL in the germline V gene. Trimming took off 7 bases at V and 4 bases at J, with 7 bases between the two ends. CDR3 DNA sequence: TGCGCCAGCACCCGCGGCACTGAAGCTTTCTTT. Its protein product is CASTRGTEAFF.